This passage covers 10 T cell receptor beta chains from one sample sequenced in a study of cytomegalovirus exposure and HLA in healthy donors. A multiplex PCR was run with 60 Vbeta primers and 13 Jbeta primers. TCRdb's copy holds only in-frame clones and misses some; the assay was immunoSEQ multiplex PCR. The data show about 130,000 clones, with over 60% seen just once and less than 2% held by the top ten. Sequenced input: PBMCs. These receptors originate from a man aged 45-65 years in good health and CMV-seronegative.

This chain uses TRBV4-2 with TRBJ1-2; D is unclear. Germline loops: CDR1 LGHNA, CDR2 YNFKEQ. The CDR3 spans 16 residues. V was cut by 4 bases and J by 8 bases, with 23 bases left in between. CDR3 residues: CASSPAPDSTLRGYTF. The CDR3 region has the DNA TGTGCCAGCAGCCCCGCCCCGGACTCCACACTCAGAGGCTACACCTTC.

The chain couples TRBV7-2 to TRBJ2-1; 7 bases agree with TRBD1. The trim removed 5 bases at V and 4 bases at J, leaving 8 bases unmatched. CDR3 length: 15 amino acids. Germline-derived CDR1 and CDR2 are SGHTA and FQGNSA. CDR3 protein: CASSPLRGRYNEQFF. The CDR3 bases are TGTGCCAGCAGCCCCCTTAGGGGGCGATACAATGAGCAGTTCTTC.

This rearrangement joins TRBV6-5 to TRBJ1-2; D is perhaps TRBD1 (6 bases). The CDR3 sequence is 15 residues long. Germline-derived CDR1 and CDR2 are MNHEY and SVGAGI. Deletions cut 6 bases from V and 0 bases from J, with 14 bases between. CDR3 sequence: CASSQDSLANYGYTF. CDR3 nucleotide sequence: TGTGCCAGCAGCCAGGACAGTTTAGCTAACTATGGCTACACCTTC.

The chain carries TRBV7-9 and TRBJ1-2; 7 nucleotides match TRBD1. V was pared by 1 base and J by 2 bases, with 10 bases of the junction left unmatched. The germline V gene encodes CDR1 SEHNR and CDR2 FQNEAQ (reference sequence). The CDR3 extends over 17 amino acids. Here the CDR3 reads CASSLEAGQAKNYGYTF. The CDR3 DNA reads TGTGCCAGCAGCTTAGAAGCTGGACAGGCGAAAAACTATGGCTACACCTTC.

This sequence joins TRBV5-6 and TRBJ2-2; 11 bases align to TRBD2. Losses at the gene ends were 7 bases for V and 4 bases for J; bases not matched to a gene: 6. CDR1 SGHDT and CDR2 YYEEEE come from the germline V gene. CDR3 length equals 15 residues. The DNA of the CDR3 is TGTGCCAGCCGCCGACTAGCGGGGATCACCGGGGAGCTGTTTTTT. Protein: CASRRLAGITGELFF.

This chain joins TRBV4-2 and TRBJ1-6; D might be TRBD1 (6 bases). Germline CDR1 reads LGHNA; CDR2 reads YNFKEQ. With 1 base removed from V and 10 bases from J, the gap between germline ends came to 29 bases. The CDR3 sequence is 20 residues long. The CDR3 loop is CASSQVGRTDPGAMWSPLHF. The CDR3 nucleotides read TGTGCCAGCAGCCAAGTAGGTCGGACGGACCCAGGGGCAATGTGGTCACCCCTCCACTTT.

V and J are TRBV28 and TRBJ1-2, with D tentatively TRBD1 (5 bases). This CDR3 is 13 amino acids long. Germline assignment: CDR1 MDHEN and CDR2 SYDVKM. With 3 bases removed from V and 12 bases from J, the gap between germline ends came to 17 bases. The CDR3: CASSFAGIWGDTF. The CDR3 nucleotides read TGTGCCAGCAGTTTCGCAGGCATATGGGGGGACACCTTC.

This clone was recorded a few times. The genes are TRBV11-2 and TRBJ1-1; D gene ambiguous. The V gene's germline CDR1 is SGHAT and CDR2 FQNNGV. The CDR3 has 14 residues. V gave up 5 bases and J gave up 2 bases, with 12 bases separating them. For the CDR3, the DNA is TGTGCCAGCAGCATATCTCTAGGTAACACTGAAGCTTTCTTT. This sequence encodes CASSISLGNTEAFF.

The chain uses TRBV6-1 and TRBJ1-4; D uncertain. The CDR3 has 13 residues. From germline, CDR1 is MNHNS and CDR2 SASEGT. The V end was cut by 7 bases, the J end by 4 bases, with 10 bases between. The CDR3 reads CASTRVINEKLFF. In nucleotides, the CDR3 is TGTGCCAGCACGAGGGTGATTAATGAAAAACTGTTTTTT.

V and J are TRBV30 and TRBJ1-2, with D perhaps TRBD1 (6 bases). V was pared by 8 bases and J by 0 bases, with 13 bases between. The CDR3 totals 13 residues. Germline CDR1 is GTSNPN and CDR2 is SVGIG (reference sequence). The CDR3 DNA follows: TGTGCCCGCGAGGGGGGGGCTAACTATGGCTACACCTTC. It translates to CAREGGANYGYTF.